The sequence of this T cell receptor (beta chain) was determined in a study of cytomegalovirus exposure and HLA in healthy donors. Use of 60 Vbeta and 13 Jbeta primers characterized the PCR. Only in-frame clones appear in the TCRdb table, and some are missing; sequencing was by immunoSEQ multiplex PCR. The repertoire holds approximately 150,000 clones, with 85% as singletons. Healthy bone marrow donors made up the donors. The CDR3 has 14 residues. The ends were cut back, 0 bases at V and 2 bases at J, with 8 bases in the middle. Germline CDR1 reads SEHNR; CDR2 reads FQNEAQ (reference sequence). The chain uses TRBV7-9 and TRBJ2-7, with D possibly TRBD2 on 6 matching bases. Sequencing was carried out using PBMCs. The source of this sequence is a man under 40 in good health and CMV-seropositive. DNA of the CDR3: TGTGCCAGCAGCTTAGCGGGGGGAACCTACGAGCAGTACTTC. Translation gives CASSLAGGTYEQYF.